The next 23 T cell receptor beta chains were all read from a single sample in a study of beta chain features in type 1 diabetes. Isolated RNA was reverse transcribed in full, so expressed TCRB transcripts were sequenced. Method: immunoSEQ multiplex PCR; TCRdb's copy keeps in-frame clones and lacks some. The data contain approximately 260,000 clones, about 23% of them singletons. Points from the study as a whole: A moderate, significant TCRB CDR3 shortening appeared in type 1 diabetes across four CD4+ subsets.

These receptors' targets are unknown. Sequenced sample: naive CD4+ T cells from blood. The receptors shown here come from a woman aged 30 to 39 with type 1 diabetes.

This clone was observed a few times. V usage is TRBV28 and J usage is TRBJ2-7; 8 nucleotides agree with TRBD1. The CDR3 has 15 residues. Losses at the gene ends were 7 bases for V and 7 bases for J; bases not matched to a gene: 15. The V gene's germline CDR1 is MDHEN and CDR2 SYDVKM. The CDR3 DNA is TGTGCCAGCATCAAAGGCGGACAGGGAACGGGTGAGCAGTACTTC. Protein product: CASIKGGQGTGEQYF.

The rearrangement joins TRBV5-1 to TRBJ2-1; 10 nucleotides align to TRBD2. The CDR3 has 15 residues. Germline V gene sequence: CDR1 SGHRS, CDR2 YFSETQ. V was pared by 0 bases and J by 9 bases, with 6 bases of the junction left unmatched. CDR3 DNA: TGCGCCAGCAGCTTGGAGGCTAGCGGGAGCGGTGAGCAGTTCTTC. This encodes CASSLEASGSGEQFF.

This clone was recorded only once. This rearrangement joins TRBV12-5 to TRBJ2-3; D not certain. Per the germline V gene, CDR1 is LGHNT and CDR2 is FRNRAP. Trimming pared 6 bases from V and 0 bases from J, leaving 7 bases between. The CDR3 spans 13 residues. CDR3 protein: CASGVSSTDTQYF. CDR3 nucleotide sequence: TGTGCTAGTGGGGTCAGTAGCACAGATACGCAGTATTTT.

The rearrangement links TRBV5-1 to TRBJ2-3, with 8 bases fitting TRBD2. From germline, CDR1 is SGHRS and CDR2 YFSETQ. This CDR3 has 17 amino acids. The junction had 12 bases not matched to a gene; V was cut back by 0 bases and J by 6 bases. The CDR3 loop reads CASSLVPFEGGGDTQYF. The DNA for the CDR3 is TGCGCCAGCAGCTTGGTCCCCTTTGAGGGCGGGGGGGATACGCAGTATTTT.

Only one count was recorded for this clone. This CDR3 fails to terminate in the conserved phenylalanine or tryptophan, so it likely reflects a read error. It is unclear where the CDR3 begins or ends on the DNA, so no DNA is shown, and the CDR3 is as TCRdb lists it. This chain connects TRBV11-3 to TRBJ2-7; no DNA check was done on the table's D call, TRBD1. Germline values: CDR1 SGHNT, CDR2 YENEEA. Including both end residues, the CDR3 is 10 amino acids long. Here the CDR3 reads CASSVYRVGL.

The chain has TRBV10-3 and TRBJ2-1, with 7 bases that match TRBD2. V was clipped by 6 bases and J by 10 bases; unmatched bases: 6. Germline loops: CDR1 ENHRY, CDR2 SYGVKD. This CDR3 comprises 12 residues. CDR3 DNA sequence: TGTGCCATCAGGGGGGGGTCCGGAGAGCAGTTCTTC. Translation: CAIRGGSGEQFF.

This clone has a handful of counts. The gene calls are TRBV6-5 and TRBJ2-2, with 7 bases identical to TRBD1. This CDR3 is 13 amino acids long. Trimming took 8 bases from V and 4 from J; bases not matched to a gene: 4. Germline CDR1 is MNHEY and CDR2 is SVGAGI. CDR3 sequence reads: CASLGQSTGELFF. The CDR3 DNA is TGTGCCAGCCTGGGACAGAGCACCGGGGAGCTGTTTTTT.

The chain is built from TRBV28 and TRBJ2-7; D unresolved. Germline V gene data show CDR1 as MDHEN and CDR2 as SYDVKM. This CDR3 has 15 amino acids. With 6 bases removed from V and 0 bases from J, the gap between germline ends came to 15 bases. CDR3 bases: TGTGCCAGCAGCCCGGCAAGCGCCACCTCCTACGAGCAGTACTTC. Translated, it gives CASSPASATSYEQYF.

CDR3 bases: TGTGCCAGCAGTGGTACTAGCGGGAGGTGGACAGATACGCAGTATTTT. It yields the protein CASSGTSGRWTDTQYF. This chain uses TRBV25-1 with TRBJ2-3; 12 positions agree with TRBD2. The V segment lost 4 bases and the J segment 3 bases; nucleotides outside the gene matches: 5. CDR3 length: 16 amino acids. The germline gives CDR1 MGHDK, CDR2 SYGVNS.

This clone showed up just a few times. Written as DNA, the CDR3 is TGTGCCAGCAGCGCGGATAGGACAGCCTTTGGTGGCGAGCAGTACTTC. Translation gives CASSADRTAFGGEQYF. V usage is TRBV11-2 and J usage is TRBJ2-7, with a weak D call TRBD1 (6 bases). The CDR3 totals 16 residues. V was pared by 5 bases and J by 6 bases, with 23 bases between. CDR1 and CDR2 (germline): SGHAT, FQNNGV. The full variable domain, completed using reference TRBV11-2 and TRBJ2-7, is EAGVAQSPRYKIIEKRQSVAFWCNPISGHATLYWYQQILGQGPKLLIQFQNNGVVDDSQLPKDRFSAERLKGVDSTLKIQPAKLEDSAVYLCASSADRTAFGGEQYFGPGTRLTVT.

This clone occurred a few times. V is TRBV6-1 and J is TRBJ1-2, with no clear D. With 1 base removed from V and 7 bases from J, the gap between germline ends came to 7 bases. The CDR3 contains 12 residues. Germline CDR1 is MNHNS and CDR2 is SASEGT. The CDR3 DNA reads as TGTGCCAGCAGTGAAGTTCGGGTTGGCTACACCTTC. Amino acid sequence: CASSEVRVGYTF.

Regarding this clone: Other nucleotide sequences from this sample produce the same CDR3. The chain employs TRBV30 and TRBJ1-1; tentative D call: TRBD1 (5 bases). The V end was cut by 2 bases, the J end by 4 bases, with 11 bases between. CDR1 GTSNPN and CDR2 SVGIG come from the germline V gene (reference sequence). This CDR3 comprises 13 residues. The CDR3 sequence: CAWSLSGGTEAFF. CDR3 nucleotide sequence: TGTGCCTGGAGTCTTTCCGGGGGCACTGAAGCTTTCTTT.

The chain has TRBV11-2 and TRBJ2-1; 7 nucleotides agree with TRBD1. Germline V CDR1 and CDR2: SGHAT, FQNNGV. V trimming: 5 bases; J trimming: 2 bases; junction bases outside the gene matches: 3. The CDR3 runs 14 residues. The CDR3 here is CASSAQGTYNEQFF. CDR3 bases: TGTGCCAGCAGCGCACAGGGGACCTACAATGAGCAGTTCTTC.

This clone was counted only a few times. This chain connects TRBV29-1 to TRBJ1-2; D ambiguous. The CDR3 loop spans 13 amino acids. CDR1 SQVTM and CDR2 ANQGSEA come from the germline V gene. V was trimmed by 2 bases and J by 4 bases, leaving 11 bases between them. CDR3 sequence reads: CSVEKEMGYGYTF. In DNA, the CDR3 is TGCAGCGTTGAAAAGGAGATGGGCTATGGCTACACCTTC. The variable domain in full, completed from reference TRBV29-1 and TRBJ1-2, reads SAVISQKPSRDICQRGTSLTIQCQVDSQVTMMFWYRQQPGQSLTLIATANQGSEATYESGFVIDKFPISRPNLTFSTLTVSNMSPEDSSIYLCSVEKEMGYGYTFGSGTRLTVV.

This clone was seen once. The gene calls are TRBV15 and TRBJ1-5, with TRBD1 as a possible D gene (6 bases). Germline CDR1 is LNHNV and CDR2 is YYDKDF (reference sequence). Trimming stripped 4 bases from V and 5 bases from J, with 9 bases between. CDR3 length: 13 amino acids. The CDR3 DNA sequence: TGTGCCACCAGCACCCGGACAGATCAGCCCCAGCATTTT. Encoded protein: CATSTRTDQPQHF.

The chain joins TRBV28 to TRBJ2-7; D is unresolved. The CDR3 runs 13 residues. Trimming pared 5 bases from V and 2 bases from J, leaving 10 bases between. Germline lookup yields CDR1 MDHEN and CDR2 SYDVKM. The CDR3 DNA reads TGTGCCAGCAGTACTCCTACTACCTACGAGCAGTACTTC. Protein sequence: CASSTPTTYEQYF. The complete variable domain, with remaining parts taken from reference TRBV28 and TRBJ2-7, reads DVKVTQSSRYLVKRTGEKVFLECVQDMDHENMFWYRQDPGLGLRLIYFSYDVKMKEKGDIPEGYSVSREKKERFSLILESASTNQTSMYLCASSTPTTYEQYFGPGTRLTVT.

This sequence joins TRBV7-9 and TRBJ1-2; possibly TRBD1 for D (6 bases). Deletions cut 2 bases from V and 4 bases from J, with 11 bases between. The CDR3 runs 14 residues. In germline, CDR1 is SEHNR, CDR2 FQNEAQ (reference sequence). This chain's CDR3 is CASSLRGQSYGYTF. Written as DNA, the CDR3 is TGTGCCAGCAGCTTACGTGGACAGTCCTATGGCTACACCTTC.

The rearrangement uses TRBV28 and TRBJ2-7, with D perhaps TRBD1 (6 bases). The V end was cut by 5 bases, the J end by 1 base, with 15 bases between. The CDR3 runs to 15 residues. Germline V gives CDR1 MDHEN, CDR2 SYDVKM. This CDR3 is CASSRGQGPSYEQYF. The CDR3 coding sequence is TGTGCCAGCAGTCGGGGACAAGGTCCTTCCTACGAGCAGTACTTC. The entire variable domain, with the rest obtained from reference TRBV28 and TRBJ2-7, is as follows: DVKVTQSSRYLVKRTGEKVFLECVQDMDHENMFWYRQDPGLGLRLIYFSYDVKMKEKGDIPEGYSVSREKKERFSLILESASTNQTSMYLCASSRGQGPSYEQYFGPGTRLTVT.

This rearrangement joins TRBV5-6 to TRBJ2-3; D is uncertain. Germline V gene data show CDR1 as SGHDT and CDR2 as YYEEEE. The CDR3 consists of 13 residues. Trimming shortened V by 4 bases and J by 5 bases, and 11 bases separated the two germline ends. The CDR3 region has the DNA TGTGCCAGCAGCCCTTACTTTGGAGATACGCAGTATTTT. It specifies CASSPYFGDTQYF.

As DNA, the CDR3 is TGTGCCAGTACCAGACGGGGAGCATACAATGAGCAGTTCTTC. This gives the protein CASTRRGAYNEQFF. The gene calls are TRBV19 and TRBJ2-1, with D tentatively TRBD2 (5 bases). The germline V and J ends were trimmed by 7 bases and 4 bases, with 14 bases remaining between them. This CDR3 has 14 amino acids. Germline assignment: CDR1 LNHDA and CDR2 SQIVND (reference sequence). Supplemented by reference TRBV19 and TRBJ2-1, the full variable domain reads DGGITQSPKYLFRKEGQNVTLSCEQNLNHDAMYWYRQDPGQGLRLIYYSQIVNDFQKGDIAEGYSVSREKKESFPLTVTSAQKNPTAFYLCASTRRGAYNEQFFGPGTRLTVL.

The chain couples TRBV2 to TRBJ1-2, with 7 bases lining up with TRBD1. The CDR3 length is 9 residues. V shed 11 bases and J 12 bases; nucleotides not matched to a gene: 6. Germline CDR1 and CDR2: SNHLY and FYNNEI. This CDR3 reads CAGQVQNTF. The DNA for the CDR3 is TGTGCCGGACAGGTGCAGAACACCTTC.

This clone was seen more than once but under ten times. The chain is built from TRBV29-1 and TRBJ2-1, with D possibly matching TRBD2 (5 bases). The CDR3 spans 15 residues. CDR1 SQVTM and CDR2 ANQGSEA come from the germline V gene. With 3 bases removed from V and 6 bases from J, the gap between germline ends came to 18 bases. CDR3: CSVDEGRERLNEQFF. The DNA of the CDR3 is TGCAGCGTTGATGAAGGGAGAGAACGCCTCAATGAGCAGTTCTTC.

This chain connects TRBV30 to TRBJ2-5; 9 bases align to TRBD1. Germline CDR1 reads GTSNPN; CDR2 reads SVGIG (reference sequence). The CDR3 runs to 12 residues. J lost 4 bases, V lost 8 bases, and 5 bases had no gene match. CDR3: CARKTGGETQYF. In DNA, the CDR3 is TGTGCCCGAAAGACAGGGGGAGAGACCCAGTACTTC. The variable domain in full, completed from reference TRBV30 and TRBJ2-5, reads SQTIHQWPATLVQPVGSPLSLECTVEGTSNPNLYWYRQAAGRGLQLLFYSVGIGQISSEVPQNLSASRPQDRQFILSSKKLLLSDSGFYLCARKTGGETQYFGPGTRLLVL.